This T cell receptor (beta chain) originates from a study of cytomegalovirus exposure and HLA in healthy donors. The primer mix had 60 Vbeta and 13 Jbeta primers. TCRdb keeps only in-frame clones here, not all; method: immunoSEQ multiplex PCR. Counted here are 200,000 or so clones, roughly 85% occurring once; the ten biggest clones make up 1.5% to 2%. From germline, CDR1 is LGHNA and CDR2 YSLEER. The CDR3 totals 15 residues. Study-level findings and limits: Per a prior analysis, the majority of TCR beta V segments were productive roughly 87% or roughly 30% of the time. Immune exposure data for these donors was limited to CMV serostatus. V- and J-gene trimming in TCR beta was tied to a missense DCLRE1C variant by an analysis performed later. Overall, roughly 170 TCR beta chains were annotated as cytomegalovirus-associated.

A word on this clone: The antigen remains undetermined.

The rearrangement links TRBV4-3 to TRBJ2-7; 7 bases fit TRBD1. The DNA end is a closer match to TRBJ2-1, so the J assignment may be wrong. This receptor was taken from a man between 18 and 29 years old in good health and CMV-seronegative. Material: PBMCs. The CDR3, as DNA: TGCGCCAGCAGCCCAAGACAGGGTTTATATTCTCCCCAGTTCTTC. Translation: CASSPRQGLYSPQFF.